This is a list of T cell receptor beta chains from one sample in a study of chemoradiotherapy in HPV16-positive cancers. Libraries were prepared by immunoSEQ multiplex PCR; TCRdb keeps only in-frame clonotypes and omits some of them. The sample includes 2,900 or so clones, approximately 86% of them seen just once. Here the sequenced sample was tumor tissue, taken from a patient who underwent chemoradiotherapy. The receptors derive from a human donor with HPV-associated anogenital cancer. Both conserved end residues are trimmed from each CDR3. Each record gives: V gene, J gene, CDR3 protein.

>TRBV9|TRBJ2-7
ASSVVPSSYEQY
>TRBV6-6|TRBJ2-7
ASSQTKGQPRYEQY
>TRBV15|TRBJ1-5
ATSREGTGPLVPQH
>TRBV5-1|TRBJ2-2
ASSFGGARNTGELF
>TRBV5-1|TRBJ2-1
ASSLGPEDGLGEQF
>TRBV30|TRBJ2-1
AWSVRSYNEQF
>TRBV7-8|TRBJ2-3
ASSQGLVRSTDTQY
>TRBV4-1|TRBJ2-3
ASSQGRIGTGVPDTQY
>TRBV28|TRBJ2-7
ASSFQRWADEQY
>TRBV2|TRBJ1-1
ASSDPQTGMNTEAF
>TRBV7-2|TRBJ2-7
ASRPTAYFYEQY
>TRBV5-1|TRBJ1-6
ASSLDTGANSPLH
>TRBV7-2|TRBJ2-4
ASSLGGPLTGDKNIQY
>TRBV5-6|TRBJ2-7
ASSLDYRGIYEQY
>TRBV11-1|TRBJ2-5
ASSRTSGAQETQY
>TRBV28|TRBJ2-7
ASRVDYEQY
>TRBV7-2|TRBJ1-4
ASSPDGFGKLF
>TRBV5-4|TRBJ1-2
ASSNEAGEGYGYT
>TRBV9|TRBJ1-3
ASSARSSGLSSGNTIY
>TRBV6-1|TRBJ2-7
ASSEAGNSYEQY
>TRBV5-4|TRBJ2-3
ASSLMLASGGAEDTQY
>TRBV6-1|TRBJ2-1
ASRPGLAGDNEQF
>TRBV10-3|TRBJ1-1
AISAGTGTEAF
>TRBV7-8|TRBJ2-2
ASSPSGGEVATGELF
>TRBV5-1|TRBJ2-7
ASSQNGYEQY
>TRBV5-6|TRBJ2-5
ASSFVAGGRETQY
>TRBV6-4|TRBJ1-6
ASSDSAGQGQSPLH
>TRBV7-7|TRBJ2-1
ASSFTGGNEQF
>TRBV4-3|TRBJ2-1
ASSRIQAGNNEQF
>TRBV7-9|TRBJ2-5
ASTLSGEETQY
>TRBV28|TRBJ2-3
ASSPLDRVASTDTQY
>TRBV11-3|TRBJ2-5
ASSFVGVPETQY
>TRBV18|TRBJ1-3
ASSPELTGVGGNTIY
>TRBV6-5|TRBJ2-3
ASGASGSTDTQY
>TRBV6-1|TRBJ2-1
ASISEAGIPNEQF
>TRBV30|TRBJ2-7
AWSGTDSYEQY
>TRBV30|TRBJ1-3
AWSRYGSSGNTIY
>TRBV18|TRBJ1-4
ASSPNAPANEKLF
>TRBV7-7|TRBJ2-5
ASSLYFQETQY
>TRBV2|TRBJ2-5
ASMGAGGETQY
>TRBV14|TRBJ2-7
ASSQDFGLAVPYEQY
>TRBV10-1|TRBJ2-5
ASSESDTRGLAPQETQY
>TRBV11-2|TRBJ2-3
ASSPYPTSGSGTDTQY
>TRBV21-1|TRBJ2-2
ASSVRGRGGLDTGELF
>TRBV28|TRBJ2-5
ASSSSGVQETQY
>TRBV30|TRBJ1-3
AWSPPGNRGNTIY
>TRBV9|TRBJ2-7
ASNPQGGSYEQY
>TRBV30|TRBJ2-3
AWSVRGGTDTQY
>TRBV5-4|TRBJ1-4
ASSLGWGAGEKLF
>TRBV9|TRBJ2-1
ASSALAGAGGEQF
>TRBV28|TRBJ2-1
ASSPYNEQF
>TRBV28|TRBJ1-1
ASVTEGLGAF